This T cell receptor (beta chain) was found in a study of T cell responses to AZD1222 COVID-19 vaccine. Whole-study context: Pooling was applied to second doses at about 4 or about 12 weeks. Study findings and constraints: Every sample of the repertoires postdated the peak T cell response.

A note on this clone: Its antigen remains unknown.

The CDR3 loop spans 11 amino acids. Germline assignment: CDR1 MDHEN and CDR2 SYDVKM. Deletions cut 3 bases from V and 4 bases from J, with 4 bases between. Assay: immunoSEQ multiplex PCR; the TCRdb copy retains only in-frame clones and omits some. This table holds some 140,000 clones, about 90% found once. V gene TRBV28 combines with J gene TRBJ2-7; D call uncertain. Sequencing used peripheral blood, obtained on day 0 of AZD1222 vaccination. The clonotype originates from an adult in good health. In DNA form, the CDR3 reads TGTGCCAGCAGTTTCCAATACGAGCAGTACTTC. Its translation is CASSFQYEQYF.